Following are 8 T cell receptor beta chains from one sample sequenced in a study of blood T cell repertoires in COVID-19 (dated by TCRdb to the early 2020s). The method behind the library was the immunoSEQ multiplex PCR assay. TCRdb obtained this table from immuneACCESS and retained in-frame rearrangements with V and J assigned. These tables miss some clones; where compared with another copy, unresolved V genes account for less than half of the shortfall, and the remainder is unexplained. For this sample the table gives some 40,000 clones, of which around four fifths were detected only once. Jointly, the top ten make up about 14% of the sample. The source material was peripheral blood. The source of these receptors is a man aged 50-59 years with active or convalescent COVID-19.

This chain links TRBV19 with TRBJ1-4; 7 bases are shared with TRBD1. Germline V gene sequence: CDR1 LNHDA, CDR2 SQIVND (reference sequence). CDR3 length: 15 amino acids. The V segment lost 5 bases and the J segment 0 bases; nucleotides outside the gene matches: 3. CDR3 sequence: CASSRQGATNEKLFF. Here the CDR3 DNA reads TGTGCCAGTAGTCGGCAGGGGGCAACTAATGAAAAACTGTTTTTT.

This chain connects TRBV27 to TRBJ1-5; 7 bases are a match to TRBD1. Germline CDR1 and CDR2: MNHEY and SMNVEV (reference sequence). The CDR3 loop spans 14 amino acids. With 5 bases clipped from V and 5 bases from J, the junction kept 6 bases outside the gene matches. The CDR3: CASSPDRADQPQHF. The CDR3 DNA sequence: TGTGCCAGCAGTCCCGACAGGGCCGATCAGCCCCAGCATTTT.

This clone came up once. The rearrangement joins TRBV6-2 or TRBV6-3 to TRBJ1-3, with a tentative D call TRBD1 (6 bases). CDR3 length: 17 residues. CDR1 MNHEY and CDR2 SVGEGT come from the germline V gene. With 2 bases removed from V and 2 bases from J, the gap between germline ends came to 16 bases. The CDR3 DNA reads TGTGCCAGCAGTTACGGGCCTCAGGGGACCCCTGGAAACACCATATATTTT. This encodes CASSYGPQGTPGNTIYF.

The genes are TRBV7-8 and TRBJ1-6, with TRBD1 matching over 9 bases. The V segment lost 3 bases and the J segment 10 bases; nucleotides outside the gene matches: 10. This CDR3 is 16 amino acids long. Germline V gene lookup returns CDR1 SGHVS and CDR2 FQNEAQ. The CDR3 here is CASSFSGQGSYSPLHF. CDR3 in DNA: TGTGCCAGCAGCTTCTCTGGACAGGGGTCTTACTCACCCCTCCACTTT.

The chain uses TRBV15 and TRBJ2-1, with a weak D call TRBD2 (5 bases). CDR3 size: 16 residues. Trimming shortened V by 3 bases and J by 7 bases, and 19 bases separated the two germline ends. Germline loops: CDR1 LNHNV, CDR2 YYDKDF (reference sequence). CDR3 residues: CATSRAPQRSRNEQFF. As DNA, the CDR3 is TGTGCCACCAGCAGGGCTCCCCAGCGGTCCAGGAATGAGCAGTTCTTC.

This clone was detected only once. The chain couples TRBV11-2 to TRBJ1-5, with D hard to call. Germline lookup yields CDR1 SGHAT and CDR2 FQNNGV. V lost 1 base and J 2 bases, leaving 15 bases between the germline ends. The CDR3 is 17 amino acids. This chain's CDR3 is CASSLGQVGWGNQPQHF. The CDR3 region has the DNA TGTGCCAGCAGCTTAGGCCAGGTCGGATGGGGCAATCAGCCCCAGCATTTT.

The genes are TRBV7-2 and TRBJ2-7; D ambiguous. Germline V gene lookup returns CDR1 SGHTA and CDR2 FQGNSA. This CDR3 region has 15 residues. The V gene lost 1 base and the J gene lost 0 bases, with 10 bases spanning the gap. The CDR3 nucleotides are TGTGCCAGCAGCTTAGTAACAGTTGACTCCTACGAGCAGTACTTC. It is translated as CASSLVTVDSYEQYF. Variable domain in full (rest from reference TRBV7-2 and TRBJ2-7): GAGVSQSPSNKVTEKGKDVELRCDPISGHTALYWYRQSLGQGLEFLIYFQGNSAPDKSGLPSDRFSAERTGGSVSTLTIQRTQQEDSAVYLCASSLVTVDSYEQYFGPGTRLTVT.

This chain connects TRBV20-1 to TRBJ1-2; 8 nucleotides match TRBD1. The CDR3 totals 13 residues. Germline V lookup: CDR1 DFQATT, CDR2 SNEGSKA (reference sequence). V dropped 3 bases and J dropped 9; count of bases not matched to a gene: 9. In DNA, the CDR3 is TGCAGTGCTAGTGAGAGGACAGGGCGGAGCTACACCTTC. Translated: CSASERTGRSYTF.